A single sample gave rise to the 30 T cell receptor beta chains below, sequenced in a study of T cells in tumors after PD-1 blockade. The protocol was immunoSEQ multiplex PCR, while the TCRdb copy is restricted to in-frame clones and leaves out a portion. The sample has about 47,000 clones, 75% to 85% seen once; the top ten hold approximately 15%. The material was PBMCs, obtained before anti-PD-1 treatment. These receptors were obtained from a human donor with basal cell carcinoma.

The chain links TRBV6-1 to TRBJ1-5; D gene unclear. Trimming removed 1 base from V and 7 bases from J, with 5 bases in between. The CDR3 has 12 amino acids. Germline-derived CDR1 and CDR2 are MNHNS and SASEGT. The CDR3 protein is CASSEVGQPQHF. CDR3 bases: TGTGCCAGCAGTGAAGTCGGCCAGCCCCAGCATTTT.

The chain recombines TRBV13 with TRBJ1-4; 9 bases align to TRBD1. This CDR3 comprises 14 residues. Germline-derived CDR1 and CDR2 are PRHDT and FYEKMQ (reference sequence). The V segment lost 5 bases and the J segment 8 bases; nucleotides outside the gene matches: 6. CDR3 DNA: TGTGCCAGCAGCCGGACAGGGGCGGTGGAAAAACTGTTTTTT. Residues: CASSRTGAVEKLFF. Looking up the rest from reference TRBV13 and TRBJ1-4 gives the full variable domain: AAGVIQSPRHLIKEKRETATLKCYPIPRHDTVYWYQQGPGQDPQFLISFYEKMQSDKGSIPDRFSAQQFSDYHSELNMSSLELGDSALYFCASSRTGAVEKLFFGSGTQLSVL.

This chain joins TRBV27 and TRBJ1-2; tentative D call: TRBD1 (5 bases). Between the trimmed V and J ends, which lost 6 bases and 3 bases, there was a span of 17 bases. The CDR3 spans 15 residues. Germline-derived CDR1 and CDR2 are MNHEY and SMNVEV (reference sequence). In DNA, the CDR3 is TGTGCCAGCAGGGGGGAAGCGTTGGGGGACTATGGCTACACCTTC. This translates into CASRGEALGDYGYTF.

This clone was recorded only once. The CDR3 loop is CASSPRTGSYEQYF. The CDR3 region has the DNA TGTGCCAGCAGCCCTCGGACAGGCTCCTACGAGCAGTACTTC. The chain carries TRBV9 and TRBJ2-7; TRBD1 matches 7 bases. Germline trimming cut 4 bases from V and 0 bases from J; bases unmatched to any gene: 4. The germline V gene has CDR1 SGDLS and CDR2 YYNGEE. The CDR3 totals 14 residues.

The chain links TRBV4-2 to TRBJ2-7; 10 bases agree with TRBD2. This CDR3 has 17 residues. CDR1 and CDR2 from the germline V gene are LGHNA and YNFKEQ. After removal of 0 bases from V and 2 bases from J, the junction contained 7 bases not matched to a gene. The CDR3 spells CASSQEIGLAGAYEQYF. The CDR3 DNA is TGTGCCAGCAGCCAAGAGATAGGGCTAGCGGGGGCCTACGAGCAGTACTTC.

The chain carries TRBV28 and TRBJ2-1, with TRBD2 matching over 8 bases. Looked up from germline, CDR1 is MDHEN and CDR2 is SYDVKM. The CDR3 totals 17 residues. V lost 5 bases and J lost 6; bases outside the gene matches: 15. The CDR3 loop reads CASSGMTSALRSNEQFF. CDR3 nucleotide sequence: TGTGCCAGCAGTGGCATGACTAGCGCCCTACGGTCCAATGAGCAGTTCTTC.

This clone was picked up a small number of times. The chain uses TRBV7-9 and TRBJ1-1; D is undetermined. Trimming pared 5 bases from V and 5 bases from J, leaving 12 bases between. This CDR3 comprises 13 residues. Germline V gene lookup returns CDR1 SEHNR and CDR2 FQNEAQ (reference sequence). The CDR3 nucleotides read TGTGCCAGCAGCCCCGCGGTGAGAACTGAAGCTTTCTTT. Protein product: CASSPAVRTEAFF.

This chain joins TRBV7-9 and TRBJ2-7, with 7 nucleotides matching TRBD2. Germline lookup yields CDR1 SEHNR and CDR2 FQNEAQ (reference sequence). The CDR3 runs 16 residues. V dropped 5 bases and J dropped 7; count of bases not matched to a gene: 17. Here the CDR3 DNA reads TGTGCCAGCAGCCCCCCCTACGGGACTAAACCTTTGGAGCAGTACTTC. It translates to CASSPPYGTKPLEQYF.

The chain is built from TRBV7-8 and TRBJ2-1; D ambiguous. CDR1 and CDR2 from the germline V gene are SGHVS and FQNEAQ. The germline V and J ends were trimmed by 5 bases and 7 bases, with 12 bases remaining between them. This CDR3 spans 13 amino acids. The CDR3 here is CASSQHDRNEQFF. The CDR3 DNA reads TGTGCCAGCAGCCAACACGACCGGAATGAGCAGTTCTTC.

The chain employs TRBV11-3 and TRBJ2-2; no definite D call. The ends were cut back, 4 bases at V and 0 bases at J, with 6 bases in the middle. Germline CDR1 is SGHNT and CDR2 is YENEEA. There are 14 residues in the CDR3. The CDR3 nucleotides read TGTGCCAGCAGCTGGACGGCGAACACCGGGGAGCTGTTTTTT. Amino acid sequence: CASSWTANTGELFF.

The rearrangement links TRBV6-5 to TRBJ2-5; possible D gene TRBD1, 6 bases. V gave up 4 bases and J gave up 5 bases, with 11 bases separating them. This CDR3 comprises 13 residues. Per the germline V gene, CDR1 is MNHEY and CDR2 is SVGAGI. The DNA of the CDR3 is TGTGCCAGCAGTTTCAATAGGGGGGAGACCCAGTACTTC. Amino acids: CASSFNRGETQYF.

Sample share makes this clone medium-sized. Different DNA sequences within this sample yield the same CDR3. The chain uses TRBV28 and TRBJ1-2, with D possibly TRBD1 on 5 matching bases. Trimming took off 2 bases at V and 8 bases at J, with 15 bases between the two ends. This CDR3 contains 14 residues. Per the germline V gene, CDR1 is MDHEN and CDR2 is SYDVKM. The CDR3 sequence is CASSLPVVGQGYTF. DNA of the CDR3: TGTGCCAGCAGTTTACCGGTGGTGGGGCAGGGCTACACCTTC.

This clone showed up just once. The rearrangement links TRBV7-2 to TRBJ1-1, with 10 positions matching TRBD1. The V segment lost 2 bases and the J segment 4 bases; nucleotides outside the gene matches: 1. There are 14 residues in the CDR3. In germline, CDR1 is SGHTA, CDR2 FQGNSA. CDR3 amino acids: CASSLRTGGTEAFF. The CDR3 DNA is TGTGCCAGCAGCTTAAGGACAGGGGGCACTGAAGCTTTCTTT.

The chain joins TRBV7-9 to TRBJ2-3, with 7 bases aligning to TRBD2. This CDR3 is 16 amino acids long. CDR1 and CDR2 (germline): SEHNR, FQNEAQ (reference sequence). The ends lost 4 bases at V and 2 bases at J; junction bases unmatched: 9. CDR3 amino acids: CASSSPPSGVTDTQYF. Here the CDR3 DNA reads TGTGCCAGCAGCTCCCCGCCTAGCGGTGTCACAGATACGCAGTATTTT.

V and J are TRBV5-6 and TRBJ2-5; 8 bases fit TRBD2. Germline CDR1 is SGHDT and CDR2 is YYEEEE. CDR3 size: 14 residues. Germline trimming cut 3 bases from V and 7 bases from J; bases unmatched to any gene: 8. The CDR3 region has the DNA TGTGCCAGCAGCTCCGGGGGGGGCGCGGTGACCCAGTACTTC. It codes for CASSSGGGAVTQYF.

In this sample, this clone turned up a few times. The CDR3 DNA reads as TGTGCCAGCGAGCGAGGGGTAGGCAAAAACATTCAGTACTTC. Its translation is CASERGVGKNIQYF. The chain recombines TRBV28 with TRBJ2-4, with D perhaps assigned TRBD1 or TRBD2 (5 bases each). The ends were cut back, 8 bases at V and 3 bases at J, with 14 bases in the middle. The CDR3 is made up of 14 amino acids. CDR1 is MDHEN and CDR2 is SYDVKM in the germline V gene. The full variable domain, with the rest looked up from reference TRBV28 and TRBJ2-4, is DVKVTQSSRYLVKRTGEKVFLECVQDMDHENMFWYRQDPGLGLRLIYFSYDVKMKEKGDIPEGYSVSREKKERFSLILESASTNQTSMYLCASERGVGKNIQYFGAGTRLSVL.

As DNA, the CDR3 is TGTGCCAGCAGTTACGCCTCCCTGCGCTACGAGCAGTACTTC. Protein product: CASSYASLRYEQYF. V and J are TRBV6-2 or TRBV6-3 and TRBJ2-7; no clear D. V was trimmed by 2 bases and J by 3 bases, leaving 11 bases between them. Germline V gene data show CDR1 as MNHEY and CDR2 as SVGEGT. This CDR3 contains 14 residues.

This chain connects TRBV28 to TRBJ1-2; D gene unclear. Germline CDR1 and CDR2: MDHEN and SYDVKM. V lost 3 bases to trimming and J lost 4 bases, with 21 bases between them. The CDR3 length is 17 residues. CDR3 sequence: CASSFEGMEAGIYGYTF. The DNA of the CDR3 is TGTGCCAGCAGTTTTGAAGGGATGGAAGCAGGTATCTATGGCTACACCTTC.

CDR3 coding DNA: TGTGCCAGCAGTTTAGCTGCCAGGGATTGGACAGATACGCAGTATTTT. This gives the protein CASSLAARDWTDTQYF. This chain joins TRBV27 and TRBJ2-3; maybe TRBD1 (5 bases). Trimming took 2 bases from V and 3 from J, leaving 15 bases between them. Looked up from germline, CDR1 is MNHEY and CDR2 is SMNVEV (reference sequence). The CDR3 length is 16 residues.

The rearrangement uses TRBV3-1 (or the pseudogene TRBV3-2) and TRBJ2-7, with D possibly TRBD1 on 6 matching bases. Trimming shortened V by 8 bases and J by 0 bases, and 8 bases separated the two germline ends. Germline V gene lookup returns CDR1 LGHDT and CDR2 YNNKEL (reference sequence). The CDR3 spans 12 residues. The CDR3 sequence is CASSQGSYEQYF. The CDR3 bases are TGTGCCAGCTCACAGGGCTCCTACGAGCAGTACTTC.

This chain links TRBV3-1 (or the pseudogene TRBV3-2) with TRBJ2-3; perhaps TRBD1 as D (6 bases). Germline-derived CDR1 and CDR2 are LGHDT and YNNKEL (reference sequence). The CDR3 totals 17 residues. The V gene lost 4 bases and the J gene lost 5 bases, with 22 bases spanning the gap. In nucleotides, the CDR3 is TGTGCCAGCAGCCCCCCCAGGGACATCAACCGGCGAGATACGCAGTATTTT. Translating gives CASSPPRDINRRDTQYF.

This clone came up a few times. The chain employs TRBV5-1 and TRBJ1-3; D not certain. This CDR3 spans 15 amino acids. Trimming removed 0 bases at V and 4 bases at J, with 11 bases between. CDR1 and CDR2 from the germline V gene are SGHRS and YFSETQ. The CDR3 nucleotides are TGCGCCAGCAGCTTGGCGGGGAAAGAAGGAAACACCATATATTTT. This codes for CASSLAGKEGNTIYF.

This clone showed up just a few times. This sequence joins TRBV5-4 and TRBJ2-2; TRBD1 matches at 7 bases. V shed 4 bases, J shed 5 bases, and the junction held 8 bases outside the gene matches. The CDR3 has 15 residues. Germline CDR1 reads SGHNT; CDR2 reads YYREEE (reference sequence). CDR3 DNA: TGTGCCAGCAGCATTTCACAGGGGTCAACCGGGGAGCTGTTTTTT. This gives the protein CASSISQGSTGELFF. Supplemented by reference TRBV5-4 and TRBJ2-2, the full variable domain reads ETGVTQSPTHLIKTRGQQVTLRCSSQSGHNTVSWYQQALGQGPQFIFQYYREEENGRGNFPPRFSGLQFPNYSSELNVNALELDDSALYLCASSISQGSTGELFFGEGSRLTVL.

The CDR3 DNA sequence: TGTGCCAGCGCAGCGGATTACAATGAGCAGTTCTTC. As protein: CASAADYNEQFF. The rearrangement uses TRBV9 and TRBJ2-1; D is perhaps TRBD2 (5 bases). Germline V CDR1 and CDR2: SGDLS, YYNGEE. The CDR3 loop spans 12 amino acids. V lost 7 bases to trimming and J lost 4 bases, with 9 bases between them.

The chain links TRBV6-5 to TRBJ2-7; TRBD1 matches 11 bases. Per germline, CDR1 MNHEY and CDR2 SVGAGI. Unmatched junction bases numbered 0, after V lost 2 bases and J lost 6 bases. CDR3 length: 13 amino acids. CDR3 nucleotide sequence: TGTGCCAGCAGTTACGGGACAGGGGGCGAGCAGTACTTC. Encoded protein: CASSYGTGGEQYF.

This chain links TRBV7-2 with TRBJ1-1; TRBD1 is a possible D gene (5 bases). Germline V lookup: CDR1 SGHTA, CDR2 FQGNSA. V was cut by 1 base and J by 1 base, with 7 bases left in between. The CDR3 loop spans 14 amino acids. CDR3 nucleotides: TGTGCCAGCAGCTTAGTTCAGGGGAACACTGAAGCTTTCTTT. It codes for CASSLVQGNTEAFF.

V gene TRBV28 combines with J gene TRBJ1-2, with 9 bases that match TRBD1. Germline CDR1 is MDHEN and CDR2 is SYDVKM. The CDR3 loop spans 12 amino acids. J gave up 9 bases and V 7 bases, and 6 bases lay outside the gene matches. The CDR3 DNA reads TGTGCCAGCAAAGCAGGACAGGGGAGCTACACCTTC. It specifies CASKAGQGSYTF.

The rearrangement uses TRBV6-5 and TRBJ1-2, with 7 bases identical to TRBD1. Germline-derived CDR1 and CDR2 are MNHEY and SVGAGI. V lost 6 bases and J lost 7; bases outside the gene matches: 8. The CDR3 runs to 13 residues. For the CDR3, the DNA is TGTGCCAGCAGGGATACCCACAGGGGTGGCTACACCTTC. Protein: CASRDTHRGGYTF.

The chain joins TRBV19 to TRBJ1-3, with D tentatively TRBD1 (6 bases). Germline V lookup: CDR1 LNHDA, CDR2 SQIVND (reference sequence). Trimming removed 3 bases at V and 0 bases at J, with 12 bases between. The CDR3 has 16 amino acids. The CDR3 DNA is TGTGCCAGTAGTATGCCCACAGGGTACTCTGGAAACACCATATATTTT. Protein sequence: CASSMPTGYSGNTIYF.

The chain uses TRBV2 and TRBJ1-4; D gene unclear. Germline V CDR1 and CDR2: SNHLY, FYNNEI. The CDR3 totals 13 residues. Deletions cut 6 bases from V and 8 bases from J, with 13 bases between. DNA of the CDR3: TGTGCCAGCAGGTCTGGGCAGGCCGAAAAACTGTTTTTT. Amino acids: CASRSGQAEKLFF. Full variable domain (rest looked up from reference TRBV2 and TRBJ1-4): EPEVTQTPSHQVTQMGQEVILRCVPISNHLYFYWYRQILGQKVEFLVSFYNNEISEKSEIFDDQFSVERPDGSNFTLKIRSTKLEDSAMYFCASRSGQAEKLFFGSGTQLSVL.